This TCR beta chain is drawn from a study of T cell responses to AZD1222 COVID-19 vaccine. The CDR3 runs to 13 residues. The germline CDR1 and CDR2 sequences are MDHEN and SYDVKM. With 4 bases clipped from V and 4 bases from J, the junction kept 3 bases outside the gene matches. Study conclusions and caveats: Spike-wide vaccine-associated CD4 TCRs dominated at 160-218 and 743-854. It was only after the peak T cell response that any repertoires were sampled. Only a handful of AZD1222 recipients, several in all, had baseline seropositivity.

Generated by immunoSEQ multiplex PCR, the TCRdb table keeps only in-frame clones and is missing some. In the table there are about 120,000 clones, 92% of which are singletons. A word on this clone: As yet, its antigen is unknown.

The sequences come from peripheral blood, collected on day 0 of AZD1222 vaccination. The chain couples TRBV28 to TRBJ2-7, with 8 bases fitting TRBD1. The receptor was isolated from an adult in good health. The CDR3 bases are TGTGCCAGCAGTTGGACAGGGACTTACGAGCAGTACTTC. It translates to CASSWTGTYEQYF.